Given below is one T cell receptor beta chain in context. This clonotype has just a few counts. What antigen it recognizes has not been identified. Per-base quality was not reported, and no clone a single base away is much larger than it. Inclusive of the bounding cysteine and phenylalanine, the CDR3 is 14 residues long. Of all the DNA, just the CDR3 is kept, 42 bases in frame from base 1. Relative to germline, V is 6 bases shorter and J is 2 bases shorter, with 16 bases between their ends. CDR1 and CDR2 were assigned from the germline V gene (reference sequence) as DFQATT and SNEGSKA. This sample stems from a study of blood T cells in healthy people across ages (dated by TCRdb to between 2014 and 2016). For the study in its entirety: In model experiments, template switching captured roughly one uniquely barcoded TCR beta cDNA molecule for every two T cells. To avoid experimental bias, donors of different ages were distributed randomly across sequencing lanes. To track age-related changes in TCR beta repertoire diversity, the study relied on deep sequencing normalized with unique cDNA molecular identifiers. The donors were split into four age groups: young (average around 15 years), middle-aged (about 40), aged (more than 55) and long-lived (roughly 77). Two additional independent replicas of 1 million unique cDNA reads from the same blood draw were analyzed for two donors (one aged 18 to 30 and one aged 80 or older). The full study reports these points: The long-lived group showed more naive CD4+ T cells, fewer expanded clones and increased TCR diversity than the aged group, suggesting age selection. As age increased, observed TCR beta diversity per million T cells dropped in a roughly linear way, and a significant reduction was already evident by age 40. There was a strong correlation between observed TCR beta diversity and the percentage of naive T cells measured by flow cytometry. Because the CMV infection status of the donors was unknown, age-related changes in expanded clonotypes may potentially have been confounded. Estimates of total diversity from one million sequenced T cells were regarded as lower bounds and underestimates. Bulk unsorted PBMC profiling prevented conclusive comparison of naive and antigen-experienced compartments.

The library was obtained by 5' RACE. TCRdb lists the instrument as Illumina HiSeq 2500. A second 7 to 11 cycle PCR used a sample-barcoded 5' primer and a J-beta primer mix. A template-switch 5' adaptor carrying 12 random nucleotides introduced a unique molecular identifier onto each TCR beta cDNA molecule. At least 2.5 million CDR3-containing paired-end reads were obtained from each sample. All of the RNA was converted into first-strand cDNA using the Mint cDNA synthesis kit, with a TRBC-specific oligonucleotide serving as the primer. Following uracil-DNA glycosylase treatment, all cDNA underwent a first 18-cycle PCR with the universal primers M1SS and BC2_uni_R. The authors' pipeline ran thus. Normalization of each sample was performed by random selection of 1 million high-quality reads, each carrying a distinct molecular identifier. Reads sharing molecular identifiers were discarded rather than binned into consensus sequences. CDR3 identification, clonotype clustering and error correction used MiTCR with a Q25 quality threshold and the strictest error-elimination algorithm. Lower-bound total TCR beta diversity was estimated with a nonparametric unseen species model using Euler transformation. TCRdb trimmed public reads at Q25 via fastp, called clones via MiXCR and kept in-frame beta chains. Under each unique CDR3 protein, matching rows form one entry showing the most common genes and DNA. Here the V and J calls rest on TCRdb's processing, not on the authors' analysis. Across this sample there are some 700,000 distinct CDR3 sequences, with 20% to 25% seen only once. The ten largest clones represent less than 25% of the sample.

The roughly 39 donors, aged about 6 to 100 years, were systemically healthy Caucasian individuals from Russia. Each donor gave 8 to 10 milliliters of peripheral blood, collected into EDTA-treated Vacutainer tubes. Ficoll-Paque density-gradient centrifugation was used to isolate PBMCs, with at least 7 million obtained per sample. Total RNA was extracted from PBMCs with Trizol reagent, with at least 6 micrograms obtained per sample. The percentages of naive CD45RAhigh/CD27high T cells were determined by flow cytometry on a PBMC aliquot from every donor. The sequenced sample was blood. The chain links TRBV20-1 with TRBJ1-2, with no confident D gene call. The origin of this receptor is a man in his 70s in good health. The CDR3 has the sequence CSAGLIEANYGYTF. Here is the DNA: TGCAGTGCCGGTTTAATCGAGGCCAACTATGGCTACACCTTC.